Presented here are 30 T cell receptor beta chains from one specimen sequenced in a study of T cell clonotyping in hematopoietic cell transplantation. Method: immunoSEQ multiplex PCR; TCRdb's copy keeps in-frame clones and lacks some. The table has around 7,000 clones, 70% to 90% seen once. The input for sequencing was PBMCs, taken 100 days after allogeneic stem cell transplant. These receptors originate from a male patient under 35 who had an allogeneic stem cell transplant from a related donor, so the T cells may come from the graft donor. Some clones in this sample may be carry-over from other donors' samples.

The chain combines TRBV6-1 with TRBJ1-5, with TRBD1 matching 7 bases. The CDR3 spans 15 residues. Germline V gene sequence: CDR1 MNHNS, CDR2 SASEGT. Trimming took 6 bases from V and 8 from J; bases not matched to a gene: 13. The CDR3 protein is CASSWAQGGFEPQHF. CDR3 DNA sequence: TGTGCCAGCAGCTGGGCCCAGGGGGGGTTCGAGCCCCAGCATTTT.

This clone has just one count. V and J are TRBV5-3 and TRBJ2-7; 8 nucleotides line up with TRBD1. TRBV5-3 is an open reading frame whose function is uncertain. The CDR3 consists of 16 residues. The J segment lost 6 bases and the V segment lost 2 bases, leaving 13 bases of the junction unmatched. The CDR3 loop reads CARSFPTGGVPGEQYV. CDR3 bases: TGTGCCAGAAGCTTCCCAACAGGGGGAGTACCGGGCGAGCAGTACGTC.

The CDR3, as DNA: TGTGCCAGCAGGGAGACAGGGGTTAATGAAAAACTGTTTTTT. Protein sequence: CASRETGVNEKLFF. The V call is TRBV6-6, the J call TRBJ1-4; 8 bases agree with TRBD1. V shed 6 bases and J 4 bases; nucleotides not matched to a gene: 4. The CDR3 contains 14 residues. Germline assignment: CDR1 MNHNY and CDR2 SVGAGI (reference sequence).

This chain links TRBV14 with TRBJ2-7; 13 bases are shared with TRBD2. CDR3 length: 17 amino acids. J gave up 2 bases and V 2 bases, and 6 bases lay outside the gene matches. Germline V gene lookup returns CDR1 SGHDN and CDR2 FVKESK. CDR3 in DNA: TGTGCCAGCAGCCAACCCCGACTAGCGGGAGGACCCTACGAGCAGTACGTC. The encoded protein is CASSQPRLAGGPYEQYV.

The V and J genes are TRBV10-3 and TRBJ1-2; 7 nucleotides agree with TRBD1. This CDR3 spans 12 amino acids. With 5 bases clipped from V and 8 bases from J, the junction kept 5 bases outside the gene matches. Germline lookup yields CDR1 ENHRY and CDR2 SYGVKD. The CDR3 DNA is TGTGCCATCAGTAGTACAGGGGAGGGCTACACCTTC. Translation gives CAISSTGEGYTF.

DNA for the CDR3: TGTGCCAGCAGCCCGGACAGGGCCGTCACAGATACGCAGTATTTT. This gives the protein CASSPDRAVTDTQYF. This rearrangement joins TRBV28 to TRBJ2-3, with 8 bases matching TRBD1. The length of the CDR3 is 15 residues. Losses at the gene ends were 6 bases for V and 2 bases for J; bases not matched to a gene: 7. CDR1 is MDHEN and CDR2 is SYDVKM in the germline V gene.

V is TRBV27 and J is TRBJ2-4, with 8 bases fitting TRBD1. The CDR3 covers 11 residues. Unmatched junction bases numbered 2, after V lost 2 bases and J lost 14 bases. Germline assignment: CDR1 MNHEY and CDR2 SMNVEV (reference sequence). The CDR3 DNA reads TGTGCCAGCAGTTTAAAGGGACAGGAGTACTTC. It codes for CASSLKGQEYF.

The CDR3 DNA follows: TGTGCCAGCAGCTTGGGCGGGGATGTCTTAGGAAACACCATATATTTT. Translating it yields CASSLGGDVLGNTIYF. The V gene is TRBV7-2, the J gene TRBJ1-3; no definite D call. CDR3 size: 16 residues. Trimming pared 3 bases from V and 4 bases from J, leaving 16 bases between. Germline loops: CDR1 SGHTA, CDR2 FQGNSA. Together with reference TRBV7-2 and TRBJ1-3, the CDR3 gives the full variable domain: GAGVSQSPSNKVTEKGKDVELRCDPISGHTALYWYRQSLGQGLEFLIYFQGNSAPDKSGLPSDRFSAERTGGSVSTLTIQRTQQEDSAVYLCASSLGGDVLGNTIYFGEGSWLTVV.

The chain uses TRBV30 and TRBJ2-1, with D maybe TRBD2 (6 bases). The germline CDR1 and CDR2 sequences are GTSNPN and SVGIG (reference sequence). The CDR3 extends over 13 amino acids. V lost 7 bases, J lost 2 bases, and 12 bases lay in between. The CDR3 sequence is CALMGGTYNEQFF. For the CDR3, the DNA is TGTGCCTTGATGGGCGGGACCTACAATGAGCAGTTCTTC. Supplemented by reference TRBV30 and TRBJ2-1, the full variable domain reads SQTIHQWPATLVQPVGSPLSLECTVEGTSNPNLYWYRQAAGRGLQLLFYSVGIGQISSEVPQNLSASRPQDRQFILSSKKLLLSDSGFYLCALMGGTYNEQFFGPGTRLTVL.

The CDR3 region is CASSDSAGSYNEQFF. The CDR3 DNA follows: TGTGCCAGCAGTGACTCGGCGGGCTCCTACAATGAGCAGTTCTTC. The chain links TRBV6-4 to TRBJ2-1; D might be TRBD2 (5 bases). The CDR3 runs to 15 residues. V shed 0 bases and J shed 0 bases, with 6 bases lying between them. Germline CDR1 MRHNA, CDR2 SNTAGT.

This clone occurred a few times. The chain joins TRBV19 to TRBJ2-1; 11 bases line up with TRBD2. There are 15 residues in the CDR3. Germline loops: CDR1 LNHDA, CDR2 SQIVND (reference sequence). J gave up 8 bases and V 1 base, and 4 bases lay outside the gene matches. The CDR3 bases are TGTGCCAGTAGTATAGGTAGCGGGAGGGCCGATGAGCAGTTCTTC. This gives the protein CASSIGSGRADEQFF.

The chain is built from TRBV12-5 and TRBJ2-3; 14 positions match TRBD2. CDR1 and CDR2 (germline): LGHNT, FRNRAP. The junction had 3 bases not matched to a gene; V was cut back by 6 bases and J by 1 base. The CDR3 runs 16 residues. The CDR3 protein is CASGPGLAGGTDTQYF. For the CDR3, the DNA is TGTGCTAGTGGCCCGGGACTAGCGGGAGGCACAGATACGCAGTATTTT.

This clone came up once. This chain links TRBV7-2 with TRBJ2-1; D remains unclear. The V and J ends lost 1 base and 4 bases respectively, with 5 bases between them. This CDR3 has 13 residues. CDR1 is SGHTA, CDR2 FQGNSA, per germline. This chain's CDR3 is CASSLVPYNEQFF. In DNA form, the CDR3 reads TGTGCCAGCAGCTTAGTGCCTTACAATGAGCAGTTCTTC.

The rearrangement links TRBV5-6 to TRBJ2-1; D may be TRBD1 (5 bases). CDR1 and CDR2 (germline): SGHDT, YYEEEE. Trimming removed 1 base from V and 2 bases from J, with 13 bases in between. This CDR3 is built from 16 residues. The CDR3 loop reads CASSLSPGATYNEQFF. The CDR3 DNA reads TGTGCCAGCAGCTTGAGTCCTGGGGCGACCTACAATGAGCAGTTCTTC.

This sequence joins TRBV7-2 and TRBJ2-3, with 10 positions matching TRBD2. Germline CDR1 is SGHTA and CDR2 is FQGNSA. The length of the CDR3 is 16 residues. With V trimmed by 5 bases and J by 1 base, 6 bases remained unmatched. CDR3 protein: CASSLLAGAGTDTQYF. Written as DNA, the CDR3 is TGTGCCAGCAGCCTTCTAGCGGGAGCGGGCACAGATACGCAGTATTTT. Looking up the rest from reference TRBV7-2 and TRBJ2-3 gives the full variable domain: GAGVSQSPSNKVTEKGKDVELRCDPISGHTALYWYRQSLGQGLEFLIYFQGNSAPDKSGLPSDRFSAERTGGSVSTLTIQRTQQEDSAVYLCASSLLAGAGTDTQYFGPGTRLTVL.

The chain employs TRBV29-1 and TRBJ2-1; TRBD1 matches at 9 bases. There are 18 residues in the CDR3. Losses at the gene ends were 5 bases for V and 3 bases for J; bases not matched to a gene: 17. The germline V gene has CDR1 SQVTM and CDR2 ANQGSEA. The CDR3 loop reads CSVPRDRERLASYNEQFF. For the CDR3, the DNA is TGCAGCGTTCCCCGGGACAGGGAAAGACTAGCTAGCTACAATGAGCAGTTCTTC.

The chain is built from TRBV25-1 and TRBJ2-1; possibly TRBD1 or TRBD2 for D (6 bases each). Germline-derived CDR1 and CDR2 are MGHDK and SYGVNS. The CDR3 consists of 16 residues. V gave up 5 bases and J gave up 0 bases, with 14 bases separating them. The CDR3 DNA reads TGTGCCAGCAGTAAACAGGGCGGGAACTCCTACAATGAGCAGTTCTTC. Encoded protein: CASSKQGGNSYNEQFF. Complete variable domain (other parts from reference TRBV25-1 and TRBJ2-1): EADIYQTPRYLVIGTGKKITLECSQTMGHDKMYWYQQDPGMELHLIHYSYGVNSTEKGDLSSESTVSRIRTEHFPLTLESARPSHTSQYLCASSKQGGNSYNEQFFGPGTRLTVL.

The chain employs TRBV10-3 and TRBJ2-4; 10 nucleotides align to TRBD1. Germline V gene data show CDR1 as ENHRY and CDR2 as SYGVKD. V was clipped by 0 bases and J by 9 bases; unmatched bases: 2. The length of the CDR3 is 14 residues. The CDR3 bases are TGTGCCATCAGTGAGTCGGGGACAGGGGTCATTCAGTACTTC. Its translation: CAISESGTGVIQYF.

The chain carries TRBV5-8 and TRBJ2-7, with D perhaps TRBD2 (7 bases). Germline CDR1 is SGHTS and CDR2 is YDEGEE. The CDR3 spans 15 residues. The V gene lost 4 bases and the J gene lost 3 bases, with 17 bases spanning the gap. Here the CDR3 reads CASSPGGGGRYEQYV. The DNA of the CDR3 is TGTGCCAGCAGCCCCGGAGGGGGGGGCCGCTACGAGCAGTACGTC.

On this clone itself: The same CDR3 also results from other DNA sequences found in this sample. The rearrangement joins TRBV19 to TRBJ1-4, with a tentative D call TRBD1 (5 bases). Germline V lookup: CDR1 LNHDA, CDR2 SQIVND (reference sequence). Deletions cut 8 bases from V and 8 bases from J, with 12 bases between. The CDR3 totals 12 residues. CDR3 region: CASRGPREKLFF. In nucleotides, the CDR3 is TGTGCCAGTCGGGGACCGAGGGAAAAACTGTTTTTT.

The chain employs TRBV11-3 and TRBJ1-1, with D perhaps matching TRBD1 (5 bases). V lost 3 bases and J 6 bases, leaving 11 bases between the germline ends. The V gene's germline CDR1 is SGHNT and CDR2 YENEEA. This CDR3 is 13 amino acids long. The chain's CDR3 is CASSFSFRAEAFF. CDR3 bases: TGTGCCAGCAGCTTTTCTTTCAGGGCTGAAGCTTTCTTT.

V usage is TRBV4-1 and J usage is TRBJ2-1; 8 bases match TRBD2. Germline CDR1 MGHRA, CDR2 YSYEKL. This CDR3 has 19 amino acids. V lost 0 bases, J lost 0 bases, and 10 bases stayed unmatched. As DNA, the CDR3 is TGCGCCAGCAGCCAAGAGGGGCTTTACAGCGGGAGCTCCTACAATGAGCAGTTCTTC. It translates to CASSQEGLYSGSSYNEQFF.

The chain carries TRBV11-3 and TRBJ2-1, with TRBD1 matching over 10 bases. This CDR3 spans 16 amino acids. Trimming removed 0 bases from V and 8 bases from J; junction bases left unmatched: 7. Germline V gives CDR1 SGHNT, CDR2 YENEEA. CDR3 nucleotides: TGTGCCAGCAGCTTAGATCGGGACAGGGGTGGGTATGAGCAGTTCTTC. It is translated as CASSLDRDRGGYEQFF.

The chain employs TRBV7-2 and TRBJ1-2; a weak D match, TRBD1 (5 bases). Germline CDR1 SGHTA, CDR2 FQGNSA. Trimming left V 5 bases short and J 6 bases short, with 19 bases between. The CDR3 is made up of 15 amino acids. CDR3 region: CASSPTPARGNGYTF. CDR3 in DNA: TGTGCCAGCAGCCCGACCCCGGCCCGGGGGAATGGCTACACCTTC.

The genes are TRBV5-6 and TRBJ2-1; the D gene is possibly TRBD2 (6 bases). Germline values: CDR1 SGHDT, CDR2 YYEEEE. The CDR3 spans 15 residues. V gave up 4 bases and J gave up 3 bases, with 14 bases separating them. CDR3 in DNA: TGTGCCAGCAGCCCCCCGGGACTGGGCTACAATGAGCAGTTCTTC. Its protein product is CASSPPGLGYNEQFF.

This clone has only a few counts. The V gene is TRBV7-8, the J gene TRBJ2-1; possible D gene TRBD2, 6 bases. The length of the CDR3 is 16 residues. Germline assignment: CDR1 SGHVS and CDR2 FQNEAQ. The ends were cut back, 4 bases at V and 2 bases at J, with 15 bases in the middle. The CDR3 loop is CASSSLASRPYNEQFF. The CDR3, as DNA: TGTGCCAGCAGCTCCCTAGCGAGCCGCCCCTACAATGAGCAGTTCTTC.

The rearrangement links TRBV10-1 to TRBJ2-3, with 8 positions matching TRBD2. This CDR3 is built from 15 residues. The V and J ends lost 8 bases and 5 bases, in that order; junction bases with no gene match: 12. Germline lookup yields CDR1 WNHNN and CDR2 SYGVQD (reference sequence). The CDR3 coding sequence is TGCGCCAGCGGAGGAGGAAGCGGGAGAAAAGATACGCAGTATTTT. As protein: CASGGGSGRKDTQYF.

CDR3 sequence reads: CASSVGPNPNQPQHF. CDR3 DNA: TGTGCCAGCAGCGTAGGGCCAAACCCCAATCAGCCCCAGCATTTT. This chain links TRBV9 with TRBJ1-5; no clear D gene. The CDR3 totals 15 residues. Trimming took 0 bases from V and 3 from J, leaving 10 bases between them. The germline V gene has CDR1 SGDLS and CDR2 YYNGEE.

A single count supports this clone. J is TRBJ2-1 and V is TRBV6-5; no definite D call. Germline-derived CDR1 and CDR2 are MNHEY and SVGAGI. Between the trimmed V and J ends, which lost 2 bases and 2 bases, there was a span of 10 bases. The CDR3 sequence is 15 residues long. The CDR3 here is CASSYTGNAYNEQFF. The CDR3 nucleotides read TGTGCCAGCAGTTACACGGGCAACGCCTACAATGAGCAGTTCTTC.

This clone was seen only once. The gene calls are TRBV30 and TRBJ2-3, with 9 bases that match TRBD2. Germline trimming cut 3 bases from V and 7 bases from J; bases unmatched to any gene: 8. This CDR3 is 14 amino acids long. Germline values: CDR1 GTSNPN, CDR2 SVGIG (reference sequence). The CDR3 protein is CAWRTSGTHNTQYF. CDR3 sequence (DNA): TGTGCCTGGAGGACTAGCGGCACGCACAATACGCAGTATTTT.